This T cell receptor (beta chain) was found in a study of blood T cell repertoires in COVID-19. In the original analysis: The authors estimated nucleated cell counts from reference gene primer amplification. Profiling relied on immunoSEQ multiplex PCR, and the TCRdb table lists in-frame clones only, not all of them. Clonal size and the V and J genes are those of that table, whereas D and trimming came from the DNA. The sample records roughly 60,000 clones, approximately 80% being singletons. Germline V gives CDR1 SGHTA, CDR2 FQGNSA. The CDR3 is 12 amino acids. The V and J ends lost 4 bases and 17 bases respectively, with 17 bases between them.

The V and J genes are TRBV7-2 and TRBJ1-4; D call uncertain. This clonotype was obtained from an elderly man with acute or convalescent COVID-19. The sequencing input was peripheral blood. The CDR3 sequence is CASSSSTGLLFF. The CDR3 region has the DNA TGTGCCAGCAGCTCATCCACCGGACTGCTTTTTTTT.